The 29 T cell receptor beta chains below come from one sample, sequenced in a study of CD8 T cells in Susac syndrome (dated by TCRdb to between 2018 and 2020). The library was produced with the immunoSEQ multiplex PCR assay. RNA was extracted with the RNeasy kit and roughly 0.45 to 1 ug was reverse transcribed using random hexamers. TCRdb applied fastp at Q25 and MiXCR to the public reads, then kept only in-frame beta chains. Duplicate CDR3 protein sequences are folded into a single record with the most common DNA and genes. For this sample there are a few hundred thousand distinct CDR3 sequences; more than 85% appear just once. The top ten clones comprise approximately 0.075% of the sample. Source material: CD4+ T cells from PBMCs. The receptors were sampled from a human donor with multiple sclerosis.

CDR3 DNA sequence: TGTGCCAGCAGGGATGCCGGGGAGCTGTTTTTT. It is translated as CASRDAGELFF. The V and J genes are TRBV2 and TRBJ2-2; unclear D gene. The CDR3 totals 11 residues. CDR1 is SNHLY and CDR2 is FYNNEI in the germline V gene. Trimming left V 6 bases short and J 6 bases short, with 5 bases between.

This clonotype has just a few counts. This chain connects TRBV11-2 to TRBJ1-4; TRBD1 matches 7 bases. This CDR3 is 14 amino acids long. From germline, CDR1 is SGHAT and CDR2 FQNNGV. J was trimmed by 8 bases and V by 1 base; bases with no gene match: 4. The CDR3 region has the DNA TGTGCCAGCAGCTTAGGACAGGGAGGAGAAAAACTGTTTTTT. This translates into CASSLGQGGEKLFF.

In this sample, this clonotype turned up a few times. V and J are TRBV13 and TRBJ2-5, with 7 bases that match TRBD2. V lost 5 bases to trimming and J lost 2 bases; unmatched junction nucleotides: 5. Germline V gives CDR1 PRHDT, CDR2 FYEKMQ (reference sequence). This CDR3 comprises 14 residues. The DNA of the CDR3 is TGTGCCAGCAGCCCGGGGCGGGGGCAAGAGACCCAGTACTTC. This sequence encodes CASSPGRGQETQYF.

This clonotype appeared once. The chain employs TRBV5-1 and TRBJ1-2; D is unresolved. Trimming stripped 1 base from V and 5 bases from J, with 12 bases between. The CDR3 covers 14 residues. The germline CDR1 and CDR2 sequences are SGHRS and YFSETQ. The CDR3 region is CASSLTADFYGYTF. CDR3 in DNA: TGCGCCAGCAGCTTGACGGCAGATTTTTATGGCTACACCTTC.

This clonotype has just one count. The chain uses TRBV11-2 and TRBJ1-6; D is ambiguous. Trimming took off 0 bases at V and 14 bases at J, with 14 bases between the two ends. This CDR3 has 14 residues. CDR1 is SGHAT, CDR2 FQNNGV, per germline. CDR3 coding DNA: TGTGCCAGCAGCTTAGATCCCGGGTGGGGAGCCCTCCACTTT. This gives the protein CASSLDPGWGALHF.

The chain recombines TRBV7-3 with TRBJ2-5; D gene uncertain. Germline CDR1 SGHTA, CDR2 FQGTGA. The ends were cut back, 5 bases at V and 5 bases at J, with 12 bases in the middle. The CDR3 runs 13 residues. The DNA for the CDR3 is TGTGCCAGCAGCCCCTCGGTCGAGGAGACCCAGTACTTC. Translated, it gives CASSPSVEETQYF.

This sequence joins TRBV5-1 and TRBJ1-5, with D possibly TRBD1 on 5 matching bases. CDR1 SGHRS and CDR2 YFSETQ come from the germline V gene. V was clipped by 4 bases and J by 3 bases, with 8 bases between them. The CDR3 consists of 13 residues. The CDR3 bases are TGCGCCAGCAGCACAGGATTCAATCAGCCCCAGCATTTT. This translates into CASSTGFNQPQHF. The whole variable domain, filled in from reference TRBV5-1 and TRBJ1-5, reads KAGVTQTPRYLIKTRGQQVTLSCSPISGHRSVSWYQQTPGQGLQFLFEYFSETQRNKGNFPGRFSGRQFSNSRSEMNVSTLELGDSALYLCASSTGFNQPQHFGDGTRLSIL.

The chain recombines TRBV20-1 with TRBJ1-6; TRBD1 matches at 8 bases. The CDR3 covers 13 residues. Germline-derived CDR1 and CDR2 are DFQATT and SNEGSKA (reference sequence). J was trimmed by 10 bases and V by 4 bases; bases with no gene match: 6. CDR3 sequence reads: CSAMDRVDSPLHF. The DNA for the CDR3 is TGCAGTGCTATGGACAGGGTCGACTCACCCCTCCACTTT.

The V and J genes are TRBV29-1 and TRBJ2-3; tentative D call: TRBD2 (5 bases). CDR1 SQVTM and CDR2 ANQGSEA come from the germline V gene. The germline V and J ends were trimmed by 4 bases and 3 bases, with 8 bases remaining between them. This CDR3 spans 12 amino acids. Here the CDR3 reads CSVGPGTDTQYF. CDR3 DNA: TGCAGCGTTGGGCCGGGGACAGATACGCAGTATTTT.

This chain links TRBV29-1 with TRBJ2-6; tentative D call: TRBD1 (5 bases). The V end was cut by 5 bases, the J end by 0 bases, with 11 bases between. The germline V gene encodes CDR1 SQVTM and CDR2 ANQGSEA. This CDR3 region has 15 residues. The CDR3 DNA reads TGCAGCGTTATCACAGGAAGCTCTGGGGCCAACGTCCTGACTTTC. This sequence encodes CSVITGSSGANVLTF.

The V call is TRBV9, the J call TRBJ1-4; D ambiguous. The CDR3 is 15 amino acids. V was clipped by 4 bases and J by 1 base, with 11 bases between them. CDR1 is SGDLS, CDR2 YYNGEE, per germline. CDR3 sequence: CASSPGLQTNEKLFF. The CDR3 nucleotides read TGTGCCAGCAGCCCCGGCTTACAAACTAATGAAAAACTGTTTTTT.

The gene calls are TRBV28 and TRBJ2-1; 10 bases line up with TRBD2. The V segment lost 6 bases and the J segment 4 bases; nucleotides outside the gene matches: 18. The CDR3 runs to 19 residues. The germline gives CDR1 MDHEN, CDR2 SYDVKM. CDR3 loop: CASSTTLRSGGARYNEQFF. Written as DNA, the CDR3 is TGTGCCAGCAGCACAACGCTAAGGAGCGGGGGGGCCCGATACAATGAGCAGTTCTTC. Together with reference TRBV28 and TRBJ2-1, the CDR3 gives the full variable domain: DVKVTQSSRYLVKRTGEKVFLECVQDMDHENMFWYRQDPGLGLRLIYFSYDVKMKEKGDIPEGYSVSREKKERFSLILESASTNQTSMYLCASSTTLRSGGARYNEQFFGPGTRLTVL.

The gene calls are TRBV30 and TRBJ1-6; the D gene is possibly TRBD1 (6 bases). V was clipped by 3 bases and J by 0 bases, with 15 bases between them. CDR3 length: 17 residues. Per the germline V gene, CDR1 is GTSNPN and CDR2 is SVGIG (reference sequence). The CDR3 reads CAWRARDKSSYNSPLHF. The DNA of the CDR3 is TGTGCCTGGAGAGCCCGGGACAAGAGCTCCTATAATTCACCCCTCCACTTT.

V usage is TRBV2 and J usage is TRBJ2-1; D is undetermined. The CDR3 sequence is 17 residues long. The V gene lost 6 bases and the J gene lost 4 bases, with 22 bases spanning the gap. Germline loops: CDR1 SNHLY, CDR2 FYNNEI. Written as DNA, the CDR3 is TGTGCCAGCAGCCCGACAAGCTCGGCAGCCAAATACAATGAGCAGTTCTTC. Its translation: CASSPTSSAAKYNEQFF.

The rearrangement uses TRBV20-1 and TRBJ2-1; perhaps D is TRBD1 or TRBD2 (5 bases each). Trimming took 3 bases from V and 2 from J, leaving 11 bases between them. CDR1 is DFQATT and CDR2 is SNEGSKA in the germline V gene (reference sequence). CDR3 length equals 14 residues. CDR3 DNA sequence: TGCAGTGCTAGCGGGGCAGCCGCCTACAATGAGCAGTTCTTC. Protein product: CSASGAAAYNEQFF.

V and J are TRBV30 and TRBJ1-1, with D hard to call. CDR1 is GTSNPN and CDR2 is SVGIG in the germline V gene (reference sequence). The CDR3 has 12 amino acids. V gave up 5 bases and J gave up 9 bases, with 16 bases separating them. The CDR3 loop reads CAWCQADFKAFF. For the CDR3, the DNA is TGTGCCTGGTGTCAGGCGGACTTCAAAGCTTTCTTT.

In nucleotides, the CDR3 is TGTGCCAGCAGCCACGGGGGGGGGCAAAACCGGGAGCAGTTCTTC. Amino acid sequence: CASSHGGGQNREQFF. The V gene is TRBV3-1, the J gene TRBJ2-1, with TRBD2 identical over 8 bases. The germline gives CDR1 LGHDT, CDR2 YNNKEL (reference sequence). The CDR3 runs 15 residues. J gave up 10 bases and V 3 bases, and 11 bases lay outside the gene matches.

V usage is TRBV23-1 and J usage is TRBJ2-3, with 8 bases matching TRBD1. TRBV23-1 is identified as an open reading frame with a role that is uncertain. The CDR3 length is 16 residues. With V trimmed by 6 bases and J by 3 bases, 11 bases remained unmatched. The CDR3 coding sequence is TGCGCCAGCAGCAACAGGACAGGGAATAGTACAGATACGCAGTATTTT. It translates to CASSNRTGNSTDTQYF.

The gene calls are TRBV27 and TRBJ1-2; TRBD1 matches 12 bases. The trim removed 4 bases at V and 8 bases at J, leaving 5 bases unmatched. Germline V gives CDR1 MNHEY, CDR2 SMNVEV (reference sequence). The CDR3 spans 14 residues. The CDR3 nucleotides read TGTGCCAGCAGTTCCGGGACAGGGGGCAAGGGCTACACCTTC. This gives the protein CASSSGTGGKGYTF.

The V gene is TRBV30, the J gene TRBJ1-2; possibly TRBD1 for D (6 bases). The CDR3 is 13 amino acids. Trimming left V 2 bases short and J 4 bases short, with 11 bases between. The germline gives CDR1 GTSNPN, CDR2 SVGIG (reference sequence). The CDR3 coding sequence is TGTGCCTGGAGTACGACAGGCTTCTATGGCTACACCTTC. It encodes CAWSTTGFYGYTF.

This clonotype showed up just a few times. The CDR3 here is CSVAVGNPYEQYF. In DNA form, the CDR3 reads TGCAGCGTTGCGGTAGGAAATCCCTACGAGCAGTACTTC. The V call is TRBV29-1, the J call TRBJ2-7; D remains ambiguous. The V end lost 4 bases, the J end lost 2 bases, and 12 bases lay between the germline ends. The germline V gene has CDR1 SQVTM and CDR2 ANQGSEA. The CDR3 has 13 amino acids.

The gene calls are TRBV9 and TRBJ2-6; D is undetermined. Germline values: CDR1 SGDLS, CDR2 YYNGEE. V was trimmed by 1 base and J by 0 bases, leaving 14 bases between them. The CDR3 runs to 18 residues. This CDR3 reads CASSVKNGALSGANVLTF. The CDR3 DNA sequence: TGTGCCAGCAGCGTAAAAAACGGCGCTCTCTCTGGGGCCAACGTCCTGACTTTC.

The CDR3 spells CAWIRAGPSYEQYF. In DNA, the CDR3 is TGTGCCTGGATTAGGGCAGGGCCTTCCTACGAGCAGTACTTC. The chain links TRBV30 to TRBJ2-7; TRBD1 might be the D (5 bases). CDR1 is GTSNPN, CDR2 SVGIG, per germline (reference sequence). There are 14 residues in the CDR3. V dropped 4 bases and J dropped 1 base, with 14 bases sitting between them. The entire variable domain, with the rest obtained from reference TRBV30 and TRBJ2-7, is as follows: SQTIHQWPATLVQPVGSPLSLECTVEGTSNPNLYWYRQAAGRGLQLLFYSVGIGQISSEVPQNLSASRPQDRQFILSSKKLLLSDSGFYLCAWIRAGPSYEQYFGPGTRLTVT.

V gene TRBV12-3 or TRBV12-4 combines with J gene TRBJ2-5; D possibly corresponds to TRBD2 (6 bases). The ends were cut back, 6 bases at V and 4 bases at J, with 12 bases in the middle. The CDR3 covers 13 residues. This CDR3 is CASRWGGRETQYF. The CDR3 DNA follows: TGTGCCAGCAGATGGGGAGGCAGAGAGACCCAGTACTTC.

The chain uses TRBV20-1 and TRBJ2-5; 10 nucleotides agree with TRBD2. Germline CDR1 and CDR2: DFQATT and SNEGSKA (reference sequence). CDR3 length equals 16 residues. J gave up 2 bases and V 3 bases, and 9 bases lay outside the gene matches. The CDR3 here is CSASLWTSGRQETQYF. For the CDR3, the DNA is TGCAGTGCTAGTTTGTGGACTAGCGGACGGCAAGAGACCCAGTACTTC.

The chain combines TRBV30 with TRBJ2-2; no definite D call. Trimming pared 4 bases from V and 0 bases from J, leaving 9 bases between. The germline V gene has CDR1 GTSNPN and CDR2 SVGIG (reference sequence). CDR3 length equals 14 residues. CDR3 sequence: CAWTRLSNTGELFF. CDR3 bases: TGTGCCTGGACGAGGCTTTCGAACACCGGGGAGCTGTTTTTT.

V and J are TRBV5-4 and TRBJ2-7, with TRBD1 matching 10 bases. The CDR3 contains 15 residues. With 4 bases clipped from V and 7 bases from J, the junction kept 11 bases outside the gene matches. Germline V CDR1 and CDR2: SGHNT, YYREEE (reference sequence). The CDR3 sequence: CASSHPGQGLGEQYF. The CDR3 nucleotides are TGTGCCAGCAGCCATCCGGGACAGGGGTTAGGGGAGCAGTACTTC.

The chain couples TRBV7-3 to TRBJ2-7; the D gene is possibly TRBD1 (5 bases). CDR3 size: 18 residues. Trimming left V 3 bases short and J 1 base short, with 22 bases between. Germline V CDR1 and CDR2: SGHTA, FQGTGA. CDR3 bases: TGTGCCAGCAGCTTCCCTGGCGTCGGTGGGGCCTATTCCTACGAGCAGTACTTC. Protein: CASSFPGVGGAYSYEQYF. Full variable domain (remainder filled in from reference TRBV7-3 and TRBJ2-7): GAGVSQTPSNKVTEKGKYVELRCDPISGHTALYWYRQSLGQGPEFLIYFQGTGAADDSGLPNDRFFAVRPEGSVSTLKIQRTERGDSAVYLCASSFPGVGGAYSYEQYFGPGTRLTVT.

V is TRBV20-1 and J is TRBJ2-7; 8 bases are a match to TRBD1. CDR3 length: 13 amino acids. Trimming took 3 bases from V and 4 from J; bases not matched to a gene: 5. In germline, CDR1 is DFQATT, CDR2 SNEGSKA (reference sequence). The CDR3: CSASGTGPYEQYV. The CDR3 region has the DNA TGCAGTGCTAGCGGGACAGGCCCTTACGAGCAGTACGTC.